A selection of T cell receptor beta chains follows, all from one sample in a study of T cell clonotyping in hematopoietic cell transplantation. The method was immunoSEQ multiplex PCR; TCRdb's version includes in-frame clones alone and lacks a portion of them. The sample holds approximately 41,000 clones; 75% to 90% are singletons and the top ten take approximately 3%. The sample was peripheral blood mononuclear cells, taken before stem cell transplant. These receptors came from a man between 60 and 70 years old with acute myeloid leukemia. Some clones in this sample may be carry-over from other donors' samples. The CDR3 runs from the conserved cysteine through the conserved F or W. Each record gives: J gene, V gene, CDR3 protein.

j_gene: TRBJ2-7
v_gene: TRBV11-3
CDR3aa: CASSLLSGGTYEQYF

j_gene: TRBJ2-5
v_gene: TRBV7-2
CDR3aa: CASSLMLAKTQYF

j_gene: TRBJ2-3
v_gene: TRBV15
CDR3aa: CATSRSRGLAGGQRGDTQYF

j_gene: TRBJ2-2
v_gene: TRBV19
CDR3aa: CASSIEGQLANTGELFF

j_gene: TRBJ2-1
v_gene: TRBV11-1
CDR3aa: CASRIQGSVGEQFF

j_gene: TRBJ2-2
v_gene: TRBV5-6
CDR3aa: CASSFQQNTGELFF

j_gene: TRBJ2-7
v_gene: TRBV5-5
CDR3aa: CASSLVAGFSYEQYF

j_gene: TRBJ1-4
v_gene: TRBV9
CDR3aa: CASSTEGSNEKLFF

j_gene: TRBJ2-7
v_gene: TRBV30
CDR3aa: CAWGRIGQGAKYEQYF

j_gene: TRBJ1-3
v_gene: TRBV6-6
CDR3aa: CASSYRGSSGNTIYF

j_gene: TRBJ1-2
v_gene: TRBV28
CDR3aa: CASTLDSNYGYTF

j_gene: TRBJ2-7
v_gene: TRBV11-1
CDR3aa: CASSRTGNTREQYF

j_gene: TRBJ1-5
v_gene: TRBV30
CDR3aa: CAWSRGLIRSNQPQHF

j_gene: TRBJ2-2
v_gene: TRBV2
CDR3aa: CASMTLLAGPSGELFF

j_gene: TRBJ2-3
v_gene: TRBV28
CDR3aa: CASRKSGGAQSTDTQYF

j_gene: TRBJ2-2
v_gene: TRBV14
CDR3aa: CASSQYKNTGELFF

j_gene: TRBJ2-7
v_gene: TRBV29-1
CDR3aa: CSVESTGSSYEQYF

j_gene: TRBJ2-7
v_gene: TRBV5-1
CDR3aa: CASSNLDEQYF

j_gene: TRBJ1-6
v_gene: TRBV7-3
CDR3aa: CASRWQADSPLHF

j_gene: TRBJ2-1
v_gene: TRBV30
CDR3aa: CAWSVRGSGSLYNEQFF

j_gene: TRBJ1-1
v_gene: TRBV27
CDR3aa: CASSSTKGEAFF

j_gene: TRBJ2-6
v_gene: TRBV5-1
CDR3aa: CASSSAGSGANVLTF

j_gene: TRBJ2-2
v_gene: TRBV19
CDR3aa: CASGGTGELFF

j_gene: TRBJ1-1
v_gene: TRBV28
CDR3aa: CASSLGQGKAFF

j_gene: TRBJ1-5
v_gene: TRBV7-2
CDR3aa: CASSSQASSQPQHF

j_gene: TRBJ1-1
v_gene: TRBV4-1
CDR3aa: CASSQVLRAMNTEAFF

j_gene: TRBJ2-5
v_gene: TRBV27
CDR3aa: CASKRGQETQYF